The next 18 T cell receptor beta chains were all read from a single sample in a study of T-cell memory formation after mild COVID-19. TCRdb recomputed calls from the 5' RACE reads with MiXCR, one row per CDR3 protein. This sample carries around 340,000 distinct CDR3 sequences, approximately 15% of them seen once, and the ten largest clones take approximately 22%. Sequenced input: PBMCs or a T cell subset sorted from them (not recorded which). Source of these receptors: a man between 18 and 35 years old who had mild COVID-19 (a few samples of this study predate the infection). Cell type and time point are not known.

The genes are TRBV4-1 and TRBJ2-2, with D unresolved. Deletions cut 1 base from V and 2 bases from J, with 8 bases between. CDR3 length equals 15 residues. Germline CDR1 reads MGHRA; CDR2 reads YSYEKL. DNA of the CDR3: TGCGCCAGCAGCCAAGCGCGGCTCAACACCGGGGAGCTGTTTTTT. It yields the protein CASSQARLNTGELFF.

The chain uses TRBV7-9 and TRBJ2-2, with a tentative D call TRBD1 (5 bases). The V gene's germline CDR1 is SEHNR and CDR2 FQNEAQ (reference sequence). The ends were cut back, 3 bases at V and 7 bases at J, with 30 bases in the middle. There are 20 residues in the CDR3. For the CDR3, the DNA is TGTGCCAGCAGCTTCCGGGTTCAGTGGGGCCTTCACTCTTCTAACGGGGAGCTGTTTTTT. It codes for CASSFRVQWGLHSSNGELFF.

This clonotype has at least ten counts. The V gene is TRBV20-1, the J gene TRBJ2-7; TRBD1 or TRBD2 may be the D gene (6 bases each). CDR1 is DFQATT, CDR2 SNEGSKA, per germline (reference sequence). Deletions cut 1 base from V and 3 bases from J, with 13 bases between. The CDR3 contains 14 residues. As DNA, the CDR3 is TGCAGTGCTAGAGTTGTGGAGGGGGGCTACGAGCAGTACGTC. Its translation: CSARVVEGGYEQYV.

This chain connects TRBV19 to TRBJ1-5, with 7 bases aligning to TRBD1. J lost 6 bases, V lost 7 bases, and 3 bases had no gene match. The germline gives CDR1 LNHDA, CDR2 SQIVND (reference sequence). The CDR3 length is 12 residues. Here the CDR3 reads CASKTGVQPQHF. The CDR3 nucleotides read TGTGCCAGTAAAACAGGGGTTCAGCCCCAGCATTTT.

This clonotype occurred many times. This chain joins TRBV7-2 and TRBJ2-3; TRBD2 matches 15 bases. Trimming cost V 3 bases and J 7 bases; bases outside gene matches: 2. Germline V lookup: CDR1 SGHTA, CDR2 FQGNSA. This CDR3 comprises 15 residues. The chain's CDR3 is CASSLGLAGGNTQYF. The DNA of the CDR3 is TGTGCCAGCAGCTTGGGACTAGCGGGGGGTAATACGCAGTATTTT. Complete variable domain (other parts from reference TRBV7-2 and TRBJ2-3): GAGVSQSPSNKVTEKGKDVELRCDPISGHTALYWYRQSLGQGLEFLIYFQGNSAPDKSGLPSDRFSAERTGGSVSTLTIQRTQQEDSAVYLCASSLGLAGGNTQYFGPGTRLTVL.

J is TRBJ1-1 and V is TRBV20-1; 8 bases map to TRBD1. The CDR3 consists of 11 residues. Germline V gene data show CDR1 as DFQATT and CDR2 as SNEGSKA (reference sequence). V lost 5 bases to trimming and J lost 11 bases; unmatched junction nucleotides: 7. The CDR3 reads CSAFDRGTAFF. The CDR3 bases are TGCAGTGCTTTTGACAGGGGCACGGCTTTCTTT.

This chain uses TRBV20-1 with TRBJ2-7; D unresolved. The CDR3 consists of 12 residues. Trimming left V 1 base short and J 4 bases short, with 8 bases between. Germline V CDR1 and CDR2: DFQATT, SNEGSKA (reference sequence). CDR3 residues: CSARVTAYEQYF. The CDR3 DNA is TGCAGTGCTAGAGTAACGGCGTACGAGCAGTACTTC.

The V call is TRBV10-1, the J call TRBJ1-5; tentative D call: TRBD1 (6 bases). V lost 10 bases to trimming and J lost 7 bases, with 23 bases between them. There are 15 residues in the CDR3. Germline assignment: CDR1 WNHNN and CDR2 SYGVQD (reference sequence). CDR3: CAKLHRERSRQPQHF. Written as DNA, the CDR3 is TGCGCCAAACTCCACAGGGAGAGATCAAGGCAGCCCCAGCATTTT.

The chain combines TRBV5-1 with TRBJ2-2, with D perhaps assigned TRBD1 or TRBD2 (6 bases each). Germline-derived CDR1 and CDR2 are SGHRS and YFSETQ. Trimming took off 7 bases at V and 4 bases at J, with 14 bases between the two ends. This CDR3 region has 14 residues. CDR3 protein: CASEGGSGTGELFF. The CDR3 bases are TGCGCCAGCGAGGGGGGCTCGGGCACCGGGGAGCTGTTTTTT.

V and J are TRBV10-3 and TRBJ2-3; 13 bases map to TRBD2. This CDR3 spans 16 amino acids. Germline V gene lookup returns CDR1 ENHRY and CDR2 SYGVKD. Germline trimming cut 3 bases from V and 5 bases from J; bases unmatched to any gene: 5. The CDR3 is CAISDGLAGVLDTQYF. The CDR3, as DNA: TGTGCCATCAGTGATGGACTAGCGGGGGTGCTAGATACGCAGTATTTT.

The rearrangement joins TRBV3-1 to TRBJ2-7; 7 nucleotides match TRBD1. V was pared by 4 bases and J by 1 base, with 7 bases of the junction left unmatched. The CDR3 has 15 residues. Germline V gives CDR1 LGHDT, CDR2 YNNKEL (reference sequence). The CDR3: CASSLGQKASYEQYV. For the CDR3, the DNA is TGTGCCAGCAGCCTGGGACAGAAAGCATCCTACGAGCAGTACGTC.

This clonotype was seen more than once but under ten times. The chain recombines TRBV18 with TRBJ2-1; possibly TRBD1 for D (6 bases). Trimming pared 6 bases from V and 8 bases from J, leaving 17 bases between. CDR1 is KGHSH, CDR2 LQKENI, per germline. The CDR3 totals 14 residues. For the CDR3, the DNA is TGTGCCAGCTCCGGGTCAGGGGCAATCGATGAGCAGTTCTTC. This sequence encodes CASSGSGAIDEQFF. The whole variable domain, remainder taken from reference TRBV18 and TRBJ2-1, is NAGVMQNPRHLVRRRGQEARLRCSPMKGHSHVYWYRQLPEEGLKFMVYLQKENIIDESGMPKERFSAEFPKEGPSILRIQQVVRGDSAAYFCASSGSGAIDEQFFGPGTRLTVL.

The chain joins TRBV4-2 to TRBJ2-2, with D possibly matching TRBD1 (5 bases). Trimming took off 0 bases at V and 5 bases at J, with 13 bases between the two ends. The germline V gene encodes CDR1 LGHNA and CDR2 YNFKEQ. CDR3 length: 16 amino acids. For the CDR3, the DNA is TGTGCCAGCAGCCAAGAGGCCAGGGCGAGAACCGGGGAGCTGTTTTTT. This translates into CASSQEARARTGELFF.

This rearrangement joins TRBV6-1 to TRBJ2-4, with 8 bases aligning to TRBD2. Germline V gene sequence: CDR1 MNHNS, CDR2 SASEGT. This CDR3 has 15 residues. The trim removed 0 bases at V and 6 bases at J, leaving 4 bases unmatched. The CDR3 bases are TGTGCCAGCAGTGAAGCGCCCGGGAGGGGAAACATTCAGTACTTC. As protein: CASSEAPGRGNIQYF.

This clonotype was observed a few times. The V and J genes are TRBV6-6 and TRBJ1-2; D gene uncertain. The length of the CDR3 is 18 residues. Between the trimmed V and J ends, which lost 0 bases and 4 bases, there was a span of 21 bases. From germline, CDR1 is MNHNY and CDR2 SVGAGI (reference sequence). The CDR3 DNA reads as TGTGCCAGCAGTTACTCGAGTAGTACTAGGTTTTTGGGCTATGGCTACACCTTC. It is translated as CASSYSSSTRFLGYGYTF.

In this sample, this clonotype turned up many times. The rearrangement joins TRBV7-2 to TRBJ2-1, with 7 bases identical to TRBD2. CDR3 length: 13 amino acids. Trimming at V came to 4 bases and at J to 7 bases, leaving 4 bases not matched to a gene. The germline CDR1 and CDR2 sequences are SGHTA and FQGNSA. The CDR3 coding sequence is TGTGCCAGCAGCTGGGAGGGGAGGAATGAGCAGTTCTTC. Amino acid sequence: CASSWEGRNEQFF.

This clonotype was picked up a small number of times. CDR3 bases: TGTGCCAGCAGCTTAGACCGTCCCCTCTATGGCTACACCTTC. The encoded protein is CASSLDRPLYGYTF. The chain has TRBV7-9 and TRBJ1-2; D gene unclear. Germline V gene sequence: CDR1 SEHNR, CDR2 FQNEAQ (reference sequence). V lost 1 base to trimming and J lost 4 bases, with 10 bases between them. The CDR3 is 14 residues long.

This clonotype has a handful of counts. This chain joins TRBV7-8 and TRBJ1-1, with D unclear. Germline V CDR1 and CDR2: SGHVS, FQNEAQ. This CDR3 is built from 15 residues. V was clipped by 1 base and J by 1 base, with 10 bases between them. The CDR3 region has the DNA TGTGCCAGCAGCTTAGTGGACCCTACGAACACTGAAGCTTTCTTT. Translating gives CASSLVDPTNTEAFF. Looking up the rest from reference TRBV7-8 and TRBJ1-1 gives the full variable domain: GAGVSQSPRYKVAKRGQDVALRCDPISGHVSLFWYQQALGQGPEFLTYFQNEAQLDKSGLPSDRFFAERPEGSVSTLKIQRTQQEDSAVYLCASSLVDPTNTEAFFGQGTRLTVV.